A single sample is the source of the 16 T cell receptor beta chains below, sequenced in a study of human T cells and chemical hapten exposure. TCRdb fed the RACE reads into MiXCR, producing one record per CDR3 protein. The repertoire includes around 350,000 distinct CDR3 sequences, approximately 5.8% of them detected once, and around 8.8% sits in the top ten. Time point here: pre-sensitization, week 0. As for treatment: therapeutic diphenylcyclopropenone sensitization with weekly scalp DPC. The sample in question was whole blood, obtained in connection with sensitization to the hapten diphenylcyclopropenone (DPC). These receptors came from a woman aged 18-29 years with alopecia areata. Some clones in this sample may be carry-over from other donors' samples.

This clonotype came up a few times. The chain uses TRBV6-5 and TRBJ1-1; unclear D gene. CDR1 is MNHEY, CDR2 SVGAGI, per germline. The CDR3 totals 11 residues. CDR3: CVSRGNTEAFF. The CDR3 coding sequence is TGTGTTAGCCGGGGGAACACTGAAGCTTTCTTT.

This clonotype was recorded at least ten times. The V and J genes are TRBV7-9 and TRBJ2-2; 8 nucleotides agree with TRBD1. Per the germline V gene, CDR1 is SEHNR and CDR2 is FQNEAQ (reference sequence). J gave up 1 base and V 2 bases, and 9 bases lay outside the gene matches. This CDR3 is 18 amino acids long. CDR3 sequence reads: CASSLRGTGTGNTGELFF. CDR3 in DNA: TGTGCCAGCAGCTTAAGGGGGACAGGAACGGGGAACACCGGGGAGCTGTTTTTT.

This clonotype has at least ten counts. The chain uses TRBV6-1 and TRBJ1-1; no clear D gene. V lost 5 bases and J 7 bases, leaving 14 bases between the germline ends. Germline lookup yields CDR1 MNHNS and CDR2 SASEGT. The CDR3 has 13 amino acids. The CDR3 region is CASSPILRVEAFF. The CDR3 bases are TGTGCCAGCAGTCCTATACTGAGGGTTGAAGCTTTCTTT.

The V and J genes are TRBV20-1 and TRBJ2-4; 11 nucleotides match TRBD2. CDR1 is DFQATT, CDR2 SNEGSKA, per germline (reference sequence). The ends lost 6 bases at V and 5 bases at J; junction bases unmatched: 9. The CDR3 is 15 residues long. This CDR3 is CSAPKQLAGENIQYF. The CDR3 DNA is TGCAGTGCGCCGAAGCAACTAGCGGGAGAAAACATTCAGTACTTC.

This clonotype came up many times. The genes are TRBV6-5 and TRBJ1-6; D possibly corresponds to TRBD1 (6 bases). In germline, CDR1 is MNHEY, CDR2 SVGAGI. This CDR3 region has 14 residues. V lost 6 bases and J 7 bases, leaving 13 bases between the germline ends. In nucleotides, the CDR3 is TGTGCCAGCAGCCGCACAGGGAGGAATTCACCCCTCCACTTT. Amino acid sequence: CASSRTGRNSPLHF.

This clonotype was observed at least ten times. This rearrangement joins TRBV6-6 to TRBJ2-1; 7 bases are a match to TRBD2. Germline V gene lookup returns CDR1 MNHNY and CDR2 SVGAGI (reference sequence). The CDR3 totals 14 residues. Germline trimming cut 11 bases from V and 5 bases from J; bases unmatched to any gene: 12. The CDR3 here is CAAGERNKDNEQFF. CDR3 nucleotides: TGTGCCGCGGGAGAAAGGAACAAAGACAATGAGCAGTTCTTC.

This chain links TRBV18 with TRBJ1-6; D uncertain. Trimming removed 3 bases at V and 7 bases at J, with 10 bases between. Germline V gene sequence: CDR1 KGHSH, CDR2 LQKENI. The CDR3 extends over 14 amino acids. Here the CDR3 reads CASSPSGNNSPLHF. The DNA of the CDR3 is TGTGCCAGCTCACCGTCGGGGAACAATTCACCCCTCCACTTT.

This clonotype was seen a few times. The chain joins TRBV27 to TRBJ2-5, with 9 bases matching TRBD1. The CDR3 sequence is 15 residues long. The ends lost 2 bases at V and 2 bases at J; junction bases unmatched: 3. Germline lookup yields CDR1 MNHEY and CDR2 SMNVEV (reference sequence). The CDR3 DNA follows: TGTGCCAGCAGTTTAATTGGGACAGGGCAAGAGACCCAGTACTTC. Residues: CASSLIGTGQETQYF.

The chain links TRBV7-2 to TRBJ2-5; 10 bases are a match to TRBD2. Germline V gives CDR1 SGHTA, CDR2 FQGNSA. This CDR3 is built from 15 residues. V lost 2 bases and J lost 6; bases outside the gene matches: 6. This chain's CDR3 is CASSLQPSGGKTQYF. The CDR3 DNA reads as TGTGCCAGCAGCTTACAACCTAGCGGGGGAAAGACCCAGTACTTC.

This clonotype occurred many times. The chain carries TRBV7-2 and TRBJ1-6; D remains ambiguous. The CDR3 is made up of 13 amino acids. In germline, CDR1 is SGHTA, CDR2 FQGNSA. Trimming took off 4 bases at V and 7 bases at J, with 8 bases between the two ends. In DNA, the CDR3 is TGTGCCAGCAGCTCCCAAACCAATTCACCCCTCCACTTT. Protein product: CASSSQTNSPLHF. Using reference TRBV7-2 and TRBJ1-6 for the parts outside the CDR3, the full variable domain is GAGVSQSPSNKVTEKGKDVELRCDPISGHTALYWYRQSLGQGLEFLIYFQGNSAPDKSGLPSDRFSAERTGGSVSTLTIQRTQQEDSAVYLCASSSQTNSPLHFGNGTRLTVT.

This clonotype was counted at least ten times. V is TRBV3-1 and J is TRBJ1-2; 7 bases map to TRBD1. The trim removed 4 bases at V and 7 bases at J, leaving 12 bases unmatched. The CDR3 totals 15 residues. From germline, CDR1 is LGHDT and CDR2 YNNKEL (reference sequence). CDR3 amino acids: CASSPYLGAGGGYTF. Here the CDR3 DNA reads TGTGCCAGCAGCCCCTACCTGGGGGCAGGGGGTGGCTACACCTTC.

V and J are TRBV28 and TRBJ1-6; 8 bases are a match to TRBD1. The CDR3 length is 17 residues. V shed 5 bases and J 5 bases; nucleotides not matched to a gene: 11. Germline lookup yields CDR1 MDHEN and CDR2 SYDVKM. CDR3 protein: CASSPIHPGQDNSPLHF. The CDR3 coding sequence is TGTGCCAGCAGTCCTATACACCCGGGACAGGATAATTCACCCCTCCACTTT. Using reference TRBV28 and TRBJ1-6 for the parts outside the CDR3, the full variable domain is DVKVTQSSRYLVKRTGEKVFLECVQDMDHENMFWYRQDPGLGLRLIYFSYDVKMKEKGDIPEGYSVSREKKERFSLILESASTNQTSMYLCASSPIHPGQDNSPLHFGNGTRLTVT.

This CDR3 reads CASRDGGRTEAFF. The CDR3 region has the DNA TGTGCCAGCAGGGACGGGGGGCGCACTGAAGCTTTCTTT. The J gene is TRBJ1-1, the V gene TRBV6-6; D may be TRBD1 (6 bases). Germline V CDR1 and CDR2: MNHNY, SVGAGI (reference sequence). CDR3 length: 13 amino acids. V was cut by 6 bases and J by 4 bases, with 12 bases left in between.

The chain employs TRBV12-3 or TRBV12-4 and TRBJ2-3, with D possibly being TRBD1 or TRBD2 (6 bases each). Between the trimmed V and J ends, which lost 7 bases and 4 bases, there was a span of 18 bases. The CDR3 covers 15 residues. The DNA for the CDR3 is TGTGCCAGCACTCTGCTAGTGGGGGGCGCAGATACGCAGTATTTT. This gives the protein CASTLLVGGADTQYF.

This clonotype showed up many times. Written as DNA, the CDR3 is TGTGCCAGCTCACCACCCTCTAGCAACGCCTACGAGCAGTACTTC. As protein: CASSPPSSNAYEQYF. V and J are TRBV18 and TRBJ2-7; possibly TRBD2 for D (5 bases). Germline lookup yields CDR1 KGHSH and CDR2 LQKENI. V lost 0 bases, J lost 2 bases, and 11 bases lay in between. This CDR3 has 15 amino acids.

This clonotype was picked up a small number of times. The rearrangement links TRBV20-1 to TRBJ2-3; 10 nucleotides match TRBD2. V was clipped by 1 base and J by 2 bases; unmatched bases: 12. The CDR3 is 18 amino acids. Germline V lookup: CDR1 DFQATT, CDR2 SNEGSKA (reference sequence). CDR3 protein: CSARVPGPGTSDTDTQYF. The DNA for the CDR3 is TGCAGTGCTAGAGTGCCGGGACCCGGGACTAGCGACACAGATACGCAGTATTTT.